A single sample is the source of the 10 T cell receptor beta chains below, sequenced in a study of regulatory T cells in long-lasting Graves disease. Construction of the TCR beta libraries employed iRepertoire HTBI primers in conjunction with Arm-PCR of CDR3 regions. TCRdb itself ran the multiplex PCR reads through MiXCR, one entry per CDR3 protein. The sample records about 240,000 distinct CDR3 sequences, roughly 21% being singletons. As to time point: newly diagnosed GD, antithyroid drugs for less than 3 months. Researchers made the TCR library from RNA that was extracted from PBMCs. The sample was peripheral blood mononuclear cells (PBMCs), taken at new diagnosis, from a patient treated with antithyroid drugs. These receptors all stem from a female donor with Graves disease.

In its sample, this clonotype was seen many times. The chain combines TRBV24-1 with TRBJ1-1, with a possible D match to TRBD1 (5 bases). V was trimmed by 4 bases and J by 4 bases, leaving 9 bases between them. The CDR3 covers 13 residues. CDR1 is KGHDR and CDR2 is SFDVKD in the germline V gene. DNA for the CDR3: TGTGCCACCAGTGAGGGGGTTCGCACTGAAGCTTTCTTT. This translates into CATSEGVRTEAFF.

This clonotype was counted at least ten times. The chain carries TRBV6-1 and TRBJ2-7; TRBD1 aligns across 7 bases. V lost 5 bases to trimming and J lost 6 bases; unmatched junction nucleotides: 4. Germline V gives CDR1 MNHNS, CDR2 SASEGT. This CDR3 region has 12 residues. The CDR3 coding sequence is TGTGCCAGCAGTAAGGACAGGCCCGAGCAGTACTTC. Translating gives CASSKDRPEQYF.

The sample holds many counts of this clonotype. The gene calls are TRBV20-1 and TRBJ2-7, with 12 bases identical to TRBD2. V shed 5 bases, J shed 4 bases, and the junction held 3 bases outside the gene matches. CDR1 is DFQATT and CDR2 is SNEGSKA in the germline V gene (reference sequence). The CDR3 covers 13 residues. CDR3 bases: TGCAGTGCTCACGGGACTAGCGGGTACGAGCAGTACTTC. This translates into CSAHGTSGYEQYF.

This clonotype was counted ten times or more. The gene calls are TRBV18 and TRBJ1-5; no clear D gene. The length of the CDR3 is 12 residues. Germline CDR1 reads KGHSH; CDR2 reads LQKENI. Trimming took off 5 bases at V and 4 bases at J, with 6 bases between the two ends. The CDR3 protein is CASSYGNQPQHF. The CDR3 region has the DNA TGTGCCAGCTCATACGGGAATCAGCCCCAGCATTTT. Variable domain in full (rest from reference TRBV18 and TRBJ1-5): NAGVMQNPRHLVRRRGQEARLRCSPMKGHSHVYWYRQLPEEGLKFMVYLQKENIIDESGMPKERFSAEFPKEGPSILRIQQVVRGDSAAYFCASSYGNQPQHFGDGTRLSIL.

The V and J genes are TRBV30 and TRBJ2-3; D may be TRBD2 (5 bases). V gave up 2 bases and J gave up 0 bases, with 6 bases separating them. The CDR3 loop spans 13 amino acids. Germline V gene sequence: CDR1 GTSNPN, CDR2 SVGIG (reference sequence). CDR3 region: CAWSRGSTDTQYF. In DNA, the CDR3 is TGTGCCTGGAGTCGAGGGAGCACAGATACGCAGTATTTT.

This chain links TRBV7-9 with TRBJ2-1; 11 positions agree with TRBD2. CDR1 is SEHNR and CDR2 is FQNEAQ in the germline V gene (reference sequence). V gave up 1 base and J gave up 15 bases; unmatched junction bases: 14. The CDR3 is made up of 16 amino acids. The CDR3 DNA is TGTGCCAGCAGCTTAGGGATAGCGGGAGGGCCCGGTGTTGGGTTCTTC. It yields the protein CASSLGIAGGPGVGFF.

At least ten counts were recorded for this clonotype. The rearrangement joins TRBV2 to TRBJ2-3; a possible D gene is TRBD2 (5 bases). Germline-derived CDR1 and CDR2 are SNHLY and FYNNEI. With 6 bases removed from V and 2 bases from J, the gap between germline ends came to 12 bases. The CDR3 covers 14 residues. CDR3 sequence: CASSGVRTTDTQYF. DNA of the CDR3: TGTGCCAGCAGCGGGGTGAGGACCACAGATACGCAGTATTTT.

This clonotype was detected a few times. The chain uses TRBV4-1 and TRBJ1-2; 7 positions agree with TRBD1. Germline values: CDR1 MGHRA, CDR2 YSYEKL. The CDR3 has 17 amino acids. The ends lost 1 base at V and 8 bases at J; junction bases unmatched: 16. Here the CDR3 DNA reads TGCGCCAGCAGCCAAGGGATCTCCCCGGGACAGCCGAAAGGCTACACCTTC. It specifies CASSQGISPGQPKGYTF.

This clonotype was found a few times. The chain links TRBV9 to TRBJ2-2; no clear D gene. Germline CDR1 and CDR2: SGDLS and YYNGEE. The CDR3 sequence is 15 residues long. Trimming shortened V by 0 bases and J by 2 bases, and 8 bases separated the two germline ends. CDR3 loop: CASSVATANTGELFF. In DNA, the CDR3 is TGTGCCAGCAGCGTAGCTACAGCTAACACCGGGGAGCTGTTTTTT.

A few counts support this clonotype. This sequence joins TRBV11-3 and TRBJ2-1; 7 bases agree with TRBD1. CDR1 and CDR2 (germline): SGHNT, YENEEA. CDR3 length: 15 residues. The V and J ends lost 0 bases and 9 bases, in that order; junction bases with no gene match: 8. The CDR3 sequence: CASSLDSRGRVEQFF. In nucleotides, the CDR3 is TGTGCCAGCAGCTTAGATTCTAGGGGGCGGGTTGAGCAGTTCTTC.